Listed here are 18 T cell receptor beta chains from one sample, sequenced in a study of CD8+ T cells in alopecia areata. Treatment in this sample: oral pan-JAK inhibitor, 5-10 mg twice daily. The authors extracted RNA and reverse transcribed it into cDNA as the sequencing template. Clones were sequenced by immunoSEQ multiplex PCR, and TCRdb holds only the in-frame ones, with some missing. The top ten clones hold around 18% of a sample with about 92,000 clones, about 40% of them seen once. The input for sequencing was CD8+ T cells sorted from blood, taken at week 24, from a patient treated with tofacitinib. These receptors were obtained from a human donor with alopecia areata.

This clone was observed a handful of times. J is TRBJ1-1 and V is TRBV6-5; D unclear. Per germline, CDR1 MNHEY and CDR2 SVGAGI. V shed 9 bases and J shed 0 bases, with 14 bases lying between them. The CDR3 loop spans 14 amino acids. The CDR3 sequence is CASHPGSMNTEAFF. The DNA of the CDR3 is TGTGCCAGTCACCCGGGCAGTATGAACACTGAAGCTTTCTTT.

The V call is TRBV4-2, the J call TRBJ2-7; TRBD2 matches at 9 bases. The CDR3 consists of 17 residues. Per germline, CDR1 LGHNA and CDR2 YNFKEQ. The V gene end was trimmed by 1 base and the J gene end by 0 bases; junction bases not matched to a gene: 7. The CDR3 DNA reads TGTGCCAGCAGCCAAGGTCTAGCGGGACTTAGCTCCTACGAGCAGTACTTC. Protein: CASSQGLAGLSSYEQYF.

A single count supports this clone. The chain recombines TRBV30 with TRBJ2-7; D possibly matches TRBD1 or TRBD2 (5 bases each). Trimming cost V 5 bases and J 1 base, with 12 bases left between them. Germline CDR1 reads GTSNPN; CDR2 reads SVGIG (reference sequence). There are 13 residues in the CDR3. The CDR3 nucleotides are TGTGCCTGGTCCCGGGACGGATCCTACGAGCAGTACTTC. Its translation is CAWSRDGSYEQYF. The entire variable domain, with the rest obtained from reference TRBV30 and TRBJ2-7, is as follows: SQTIHQWPATLVQPVGSPLSLECTVEGTSNPNLYWYRQAAGRGLQLLFYSVGIGQISSEVPQNLSASRPQDRQFILSSKKLLLSDSGFYLCAWSRDGSYEQYFGPGTRLTVT.

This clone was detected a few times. The CDR3 region is CSVRTGEKYEQYF. The CDR3 DNA follows: TGCAGCGTCCGGACAGGGGAAAAGTACGAGCAGTACTTC. The chain combines TRBV29-1 with TRBJ2-7, with TRBD1 identical over 9 bases. The CDR3 runs to 13 residues. Trimming took 6 bases from V and 4 from J; bases not matched to a gene: 7. Germline CDR1 and CDR2: SQVTM and ANQGSEA.

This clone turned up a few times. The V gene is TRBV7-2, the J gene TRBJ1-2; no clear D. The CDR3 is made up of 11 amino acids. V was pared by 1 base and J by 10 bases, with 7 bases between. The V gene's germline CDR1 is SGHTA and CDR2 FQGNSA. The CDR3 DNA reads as TGTGCCAGCAGCTTAGACCAAGTCTACACCTTC. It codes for CASSLDQVYTF.

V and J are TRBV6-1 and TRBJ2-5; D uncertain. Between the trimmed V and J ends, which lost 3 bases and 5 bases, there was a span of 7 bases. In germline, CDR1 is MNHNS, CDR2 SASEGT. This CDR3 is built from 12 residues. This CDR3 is CASSETLETQYF. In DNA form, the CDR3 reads TGTGCCAGCAGTGAGACATTGGAGACCCAGTACTTC.

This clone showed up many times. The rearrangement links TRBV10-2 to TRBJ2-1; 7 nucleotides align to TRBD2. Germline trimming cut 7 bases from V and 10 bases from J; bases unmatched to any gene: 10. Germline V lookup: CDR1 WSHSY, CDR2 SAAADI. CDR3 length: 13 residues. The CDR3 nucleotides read TGCGCCAGCAAATATCGGGAGGAGCGGGAGCAGTTCTTC. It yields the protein CASKYREEREQFF.

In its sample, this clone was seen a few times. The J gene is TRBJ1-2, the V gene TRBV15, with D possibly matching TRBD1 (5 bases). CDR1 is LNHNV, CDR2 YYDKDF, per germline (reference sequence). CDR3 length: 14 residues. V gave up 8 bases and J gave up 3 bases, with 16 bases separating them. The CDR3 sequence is CATGDRREDYGYTF. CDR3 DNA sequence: TGTGCCACCGGAGATCGCAGGGAGGACTATGGCTACACCTTC. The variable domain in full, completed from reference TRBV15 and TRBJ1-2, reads DAMVIQNPRYQVTQFGKPVTLSCSQTLNHNVMYWYQQKSSQAPKLLFHYYDKDFNNEADTPDNFQSRRPNTSFCFLDIRSPGLGDTAMYLCATGDRREDYGYTFGSGTRLTVV.

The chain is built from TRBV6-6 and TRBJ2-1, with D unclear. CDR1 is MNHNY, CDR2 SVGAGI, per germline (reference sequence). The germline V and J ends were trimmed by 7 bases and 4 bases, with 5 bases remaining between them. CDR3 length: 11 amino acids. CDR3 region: CASMEYNEQFF. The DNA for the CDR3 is TGTGCCAGCATGGAGTACAATGAGCAGTTCTTC.

The CDR3 protein is CASRGAEAYEQYF. DNA of the CDR3: TGTGCCAGCAGAGGAGCGGAAGCCTACGAGCAGTACTTC. V is TRBV25-1 and J is TRBJ2-7; D may be TRBD2 (5 bases). Germline CDR1 and CDR2: MGHDK and SYGVNS. Deletions cut 6 bases from V and 2 bases from J, with 11 bases between. CDR3 length: 13 amino acids.

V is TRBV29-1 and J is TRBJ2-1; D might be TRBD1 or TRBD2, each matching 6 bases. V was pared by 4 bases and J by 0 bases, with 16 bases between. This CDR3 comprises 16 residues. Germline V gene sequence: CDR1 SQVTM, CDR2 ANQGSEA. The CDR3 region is CSVAGLGGSSYNEQFF. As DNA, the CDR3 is TGCAGCGTTGCGGGACTGGGGGGCTCCTCCTACAATGAGCAGTTCTTC.

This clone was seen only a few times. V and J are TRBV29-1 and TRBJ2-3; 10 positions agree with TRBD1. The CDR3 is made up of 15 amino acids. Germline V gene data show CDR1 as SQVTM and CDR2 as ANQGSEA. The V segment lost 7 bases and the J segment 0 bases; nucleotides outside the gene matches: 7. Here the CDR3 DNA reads TGCAGCGCCGAAGGGGGACAGGGGAGCACAGATACGCAGTATTTT. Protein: CSAEGGQGSTDTQYF.

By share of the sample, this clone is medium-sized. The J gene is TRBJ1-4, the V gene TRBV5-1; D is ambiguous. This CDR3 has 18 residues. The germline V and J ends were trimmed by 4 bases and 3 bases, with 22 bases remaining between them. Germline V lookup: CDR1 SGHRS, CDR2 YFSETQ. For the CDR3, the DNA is TGCGCCAGCAGCCCGTTTGGTTCGGCGGAACGGGCTAATGAAAAACTGTTTTTT. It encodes CASSPFGSAERANEKLFF.

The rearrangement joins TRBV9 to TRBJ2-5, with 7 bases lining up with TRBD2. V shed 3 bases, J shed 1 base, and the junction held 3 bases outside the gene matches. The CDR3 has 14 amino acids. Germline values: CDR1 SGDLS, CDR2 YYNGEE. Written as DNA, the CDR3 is TGTGCCAGCAGCGGGGAGGGAGCCCAAGAGACCCAGTACTTC. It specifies CASSGEGAQETQYF.

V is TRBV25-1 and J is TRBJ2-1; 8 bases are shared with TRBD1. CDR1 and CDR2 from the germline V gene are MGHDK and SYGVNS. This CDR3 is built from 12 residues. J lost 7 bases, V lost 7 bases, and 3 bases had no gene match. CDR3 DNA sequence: TGTGCCAGCAAAAACAGGGGGAATGAGCAGTTCTTC. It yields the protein CASKNRGNEQFF.

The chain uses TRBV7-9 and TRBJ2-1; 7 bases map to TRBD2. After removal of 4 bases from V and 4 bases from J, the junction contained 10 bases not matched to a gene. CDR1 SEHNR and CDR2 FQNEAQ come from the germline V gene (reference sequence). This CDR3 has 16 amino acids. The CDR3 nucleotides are TGTGCCAGCAGCTCCCCCTCCGGGAGGACTTACAATGAGCAGTTCTTC. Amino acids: CASSSPSGRTYNEQFF.

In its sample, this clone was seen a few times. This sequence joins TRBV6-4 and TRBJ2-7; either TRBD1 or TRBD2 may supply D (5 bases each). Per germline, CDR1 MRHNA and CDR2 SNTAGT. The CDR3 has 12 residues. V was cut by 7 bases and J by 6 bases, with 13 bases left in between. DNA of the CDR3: TGTGCCAGCACGGGGCTGGGTCGCGAGCAGTACTTC. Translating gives CASTGLGREQYF.

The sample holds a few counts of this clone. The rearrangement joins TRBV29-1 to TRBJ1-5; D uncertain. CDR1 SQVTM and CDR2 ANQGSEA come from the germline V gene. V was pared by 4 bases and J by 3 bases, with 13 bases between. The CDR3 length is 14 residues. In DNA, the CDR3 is TGCAGCGTTGCCGGCGGGGTTGACAATCAGCCCCAGCATTTT. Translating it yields CSVAGGVDNQPQHF.